Below, one T cell receptor (beta chain) is given with its context. This sample is drawn from a study of blood T cell repertoires in COVID-19. There are 12 residues in the CDR3. Trimming took off 8 bases at V and 8 bases at J, with 15 bases between the two ends. Germline CDR1 MNHEY, CDR2 SVGAGI. Produced via immunoSEQ multiplex PCR; TCRdb's table is partial and in-frame only. The data contain about 220,000 clones, about nine tenths of them singletons. The sequence was collected from a woman aged 25-40 years with acute COVID-19. The V call is TRBV6-5, the J call TRBJ1-1; D uncertain. Sequencing was done on a sample of PBMCs or T cells enriched from blood (not recorded which). The CDR3 DNA sequence: TGTGCCAGCCGGGCGGGTTACCAAGAAGCTTTCTTT. This codes for CASRAGYQEAFF.